A selection of T cell receptor beta chains follows, all from one sample in a study of OX40 agonist ivuxolimab in advanced cancers. Profiled with immunoSEQ multiplex PCR; TCRdb holds only in-frame clones, not every one. Of over 55,000 clones in the sample, around 89% were seen once. The sample in question was CD4+ or CD8+ T cells sorted from blood, obtained in a trial of the OX40 agonist ivuxolimab. The receptors derive from an adult with an advanced solid tumor such as melanoma, head and neck, liver or kidney cancer. CDR3s leave out the opening cysteine and the closing phenylalanine or tryptophan. The order of the fields is V gene, J gene, D gene, CDR3 length, clone size, CDR3 protein. D genes are given only for firm matches. Clone size is not always given. Where it is, it says once, few, many or a class for expanded clones.

>TRBV28|TRBJ2-5|TRBD1|13|.
ASSLLGTAQETQY
>TRBV5-1|TRBJ1-2|.|12|.
ASSLGQDNYGYT
>TRBV18|TRBJ2-7|TRBD1|13|.
ASSSGQGLTYEQY
>TRBV6-5|TRBJ1-6|.|12|.
ASSITPTNSPLH
>TRBV9|TRBJ1-1|.|11|.
ASSGHGGTEAF
>TRBV28|TRBJ1-5|.|11|.
ASQGQNNQPQH
>TRBV14|TRBJ2-7|TRBD1|13|.
ASSQETGDTYEQY
>TRBV5-6|TRBJ2-7|.|10|.
ASSVLSYEQY
>TRBV6-5|TRBJ2-2|.|11|.
ASRGRGTGELF
>TRBV5-4|TRBJ2-5|.|12|.
ASSLASKQETQY
>TRBV28|TRBJ2-3|TRBD2|17|.
ASSPPGLAGRLRADTQY
>TRBV5-6|TRBJ2-3|.|12|.
ASSQLGSTDTQY
>TRBV7-9|TRBJ1-2|TRBD1|14|.
ASSSGQGSMGYGYT
>TRBV30|TRBJ2-7|TRBD2|13|.
AWSVPGASGYEQY
>TRBV19|TRBJ1-5|TRBD1|14|.
ASSHASGGSNQPQH
>TRBV28|TRBJ2-7|.|12|.
ASRRQGGAYEQY
>TRBV30|TRBJ2-3|.|10|.
AWSVRGDTQY
>TRBV5-1|TRBJ2-1|.|12|.
ASSPDSSYNEQF
>TRBV30|TRBJ1-6|TRBD1|11|once
AWSGGQGSPLH
>TRBV7-9|TRBJ2-7|.|10|.
ASSTYQGHSN
>TRBV10-1|TRBJ1-2|.|11|.
ASSEAVGRGYT
>TRBV6-5|TRBJ2-7|TRBD1|13|.
ASSQTGTGTYEQY
>TRBV28|TRBJ1-2|.|12|.
ASTSAPSNYGYT
>TRBV10-3|TRBJ1-2|.|12|.
AISVTAPNYGYT
>TRBV18|TRBJ1-1|.|11|.
ASSPISNVEAF
>TRBV5-4|TRBJ2-1|TRBD1|12|.
ASSRTDRDNEQF
>TRBV19|TRBJ1-1|.|13|few
ASSILQDLNTEAF
>TRBV19|TRBJ1-3|.|14|.
ASEQGPLSSGNTIY
>TRBV6-5|TRBJ2-5|TRBD2|14|.
ASSYSGGGYLETQY
>TRBV6-1|TRBJ2-1|.|15|once
ASSEAVLAPSYNEQF
>TRBV28|TRBJ1-2|TRBD1|15|.
ASSLSGRLGQNYGYT
>TRBV4-3|TRBJ1-5|.|12|.
ASSGGYGPQPQH
>TRBV11-2|TRBJ2-6|.|15|.
ASSLARISSGANVLT
>TRBV30|TRBJ1-1|.|9|.
AWTPGGEAF
>TRBV18|TRBJ1-5|.|12|.
ASTSQGLNQPQH
>TRBV28|TRBJ1-1|.|14|.
ASSSHGRLRDTEAF
>TRBV6-5|TRBJ2-5|.|13|.
ASSRQWVLKETQY
>TRBV28|TRBJ2-7|.|14|.
ATKGGPGQINYEQY
>TRBV28|TRBJ1-1|.|11|.
ASSRSGGSWAF
>TRBV7-3|TRBJ2-6|.|14|.
ASSLTLGSGANVLT